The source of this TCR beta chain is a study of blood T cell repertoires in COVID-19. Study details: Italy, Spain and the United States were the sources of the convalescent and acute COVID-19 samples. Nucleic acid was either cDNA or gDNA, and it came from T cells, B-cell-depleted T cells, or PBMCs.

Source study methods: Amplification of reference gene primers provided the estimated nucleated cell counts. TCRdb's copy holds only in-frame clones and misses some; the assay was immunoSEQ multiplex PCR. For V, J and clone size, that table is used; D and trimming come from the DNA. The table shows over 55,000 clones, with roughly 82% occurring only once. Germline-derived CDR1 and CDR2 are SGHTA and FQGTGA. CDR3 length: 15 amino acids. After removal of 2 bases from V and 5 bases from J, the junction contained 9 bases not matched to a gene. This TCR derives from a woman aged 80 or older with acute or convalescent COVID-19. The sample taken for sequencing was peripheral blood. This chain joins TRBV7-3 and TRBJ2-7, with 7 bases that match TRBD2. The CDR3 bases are TGTGCCAGCAGCTTAGGAGGCGGGAGTTTCGACGAGCAGTACTTC. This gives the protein CASSLGGGSFDEQYF. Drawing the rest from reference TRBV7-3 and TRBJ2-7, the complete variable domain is GAGVSQTPSNKVTEKGKYVELRCDPISGHTALYWYRQSLGQGPEFLIYFQGTGAADDSGLPNDRFFAVRPEGSVSTLKIQRTERGDSAVYLCASSLGGGSFDEQYFGPGTRLTVT.